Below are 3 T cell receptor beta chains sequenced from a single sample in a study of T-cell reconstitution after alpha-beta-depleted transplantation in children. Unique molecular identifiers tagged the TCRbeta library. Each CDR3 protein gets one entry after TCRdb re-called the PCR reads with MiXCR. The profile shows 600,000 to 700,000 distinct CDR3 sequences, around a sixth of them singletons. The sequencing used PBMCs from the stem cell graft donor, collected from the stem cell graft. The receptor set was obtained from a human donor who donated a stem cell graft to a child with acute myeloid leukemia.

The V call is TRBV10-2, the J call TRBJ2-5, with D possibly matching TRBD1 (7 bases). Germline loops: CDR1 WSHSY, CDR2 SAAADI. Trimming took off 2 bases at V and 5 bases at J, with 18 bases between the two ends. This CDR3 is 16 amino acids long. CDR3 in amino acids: CASSEGGGLKAETQYF. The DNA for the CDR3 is TGCGCCAGCAGTGAGGGAGGGGGCCTTAAGGCGGAGACCCAGTACTTC.

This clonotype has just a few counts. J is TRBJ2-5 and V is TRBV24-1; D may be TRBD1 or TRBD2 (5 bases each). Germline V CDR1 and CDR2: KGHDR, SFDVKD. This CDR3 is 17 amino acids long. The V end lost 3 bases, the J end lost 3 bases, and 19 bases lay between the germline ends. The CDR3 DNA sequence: TGTGCCACCAGTGATCAATCCCGTGGGGGAAGGAAAGAGACCCAGTACTTC. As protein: CATSDQSRGGRKETQYF.

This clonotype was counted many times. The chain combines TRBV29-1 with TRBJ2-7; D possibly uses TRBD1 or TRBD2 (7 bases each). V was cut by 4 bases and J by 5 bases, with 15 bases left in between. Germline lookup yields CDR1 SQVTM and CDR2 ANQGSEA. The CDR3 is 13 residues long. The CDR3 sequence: CSVVSGGGDEQYF. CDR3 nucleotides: TGCAGCGTTGTATCAGGGGGGGGTGACGAGCAGTACTTC.